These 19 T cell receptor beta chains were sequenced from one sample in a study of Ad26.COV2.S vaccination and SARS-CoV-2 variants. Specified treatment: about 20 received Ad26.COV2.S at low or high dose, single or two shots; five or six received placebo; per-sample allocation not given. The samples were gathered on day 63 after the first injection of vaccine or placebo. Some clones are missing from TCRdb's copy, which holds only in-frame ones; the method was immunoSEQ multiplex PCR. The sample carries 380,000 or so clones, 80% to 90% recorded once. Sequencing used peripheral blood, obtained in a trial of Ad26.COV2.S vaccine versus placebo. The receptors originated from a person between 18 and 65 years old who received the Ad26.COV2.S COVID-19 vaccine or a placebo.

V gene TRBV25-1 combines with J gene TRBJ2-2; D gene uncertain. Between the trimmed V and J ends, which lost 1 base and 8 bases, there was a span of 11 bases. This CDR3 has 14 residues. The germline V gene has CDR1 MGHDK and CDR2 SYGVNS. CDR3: CASSEFGSTGELFF. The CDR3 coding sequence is TGTGCCAGCAGTGAATTCGGTAGCACTGGGGAGCTGTTTTTT. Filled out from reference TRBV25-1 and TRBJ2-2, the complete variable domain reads EADIYQTPRYLVIGTGKKITLECSQTMGHDKMYWYQQDPGMELHLIHYSYGVNSTEKGDLSSESTVSRIRTEHFPLTLESARPSHTSQYLCASSEFGSTGELFFGEGSRLTVL.

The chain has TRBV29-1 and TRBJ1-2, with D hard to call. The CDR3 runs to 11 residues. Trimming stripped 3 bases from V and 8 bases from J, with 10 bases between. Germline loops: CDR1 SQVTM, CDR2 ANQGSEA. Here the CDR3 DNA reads TGCAGCGTTGATATCCAGGCCGGCTACACCTTC. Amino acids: CSVDIQAGYTF. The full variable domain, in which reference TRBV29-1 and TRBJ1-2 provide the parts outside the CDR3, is SAVISQKPSRDICQRGTSLTIQCQVDSQVTMMFWYRQQPGQSLTLIATANQGSEATYESGFVIDKFPISRPNLTFSTLTVSNMSPEDSSIYLCSVDIQAGYTFGSGTRLTVV.

CDR3 amino acids: CASSRLTSGVNTGELFF. The DNA of the CDR3 is TGTGCCAGCAGCCGACTCACTAGCGGGGTTAACACCGGGGAGCTGTTTTTT. The rearrangement joins TRBV3-1 (or the pseudogene TRBV3-2) to TRBJ2-2, with TRBD2 matching 10 bases. The trim removed 4 bases at V and 2 bases at J, leaving 7 bases unmatched. The CDR3 runs 17 residues. Germline CDR1 LGHDT, CDR2 YNNKEL (reference sequence).

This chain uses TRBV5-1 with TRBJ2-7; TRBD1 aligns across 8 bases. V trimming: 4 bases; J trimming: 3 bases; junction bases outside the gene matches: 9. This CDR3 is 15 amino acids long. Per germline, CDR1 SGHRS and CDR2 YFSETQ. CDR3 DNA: TGCGCCAGCAGCCCGGACAGGGCTATCGGCTACGAGCAGTACTTC. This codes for CASSPDRAIGYEQYF.

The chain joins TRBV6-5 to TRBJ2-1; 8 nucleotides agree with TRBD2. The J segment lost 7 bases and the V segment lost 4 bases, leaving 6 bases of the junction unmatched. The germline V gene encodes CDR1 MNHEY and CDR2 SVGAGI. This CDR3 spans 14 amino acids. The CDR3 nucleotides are TGTGCCAGCAGTTTATCCCCGGGGGGGAATGAGCAGTTCTTC. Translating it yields CASSLSPGGNEQFF.

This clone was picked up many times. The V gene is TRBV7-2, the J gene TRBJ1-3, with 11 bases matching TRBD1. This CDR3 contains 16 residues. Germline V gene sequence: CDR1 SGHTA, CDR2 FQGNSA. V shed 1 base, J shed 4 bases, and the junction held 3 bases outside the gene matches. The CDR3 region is CASSLEDRGRGNTIYF. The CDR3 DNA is TGTGCCAGCAGCTTAGAGGACAGGGGGCGCGGAAACACCATATATTTT.

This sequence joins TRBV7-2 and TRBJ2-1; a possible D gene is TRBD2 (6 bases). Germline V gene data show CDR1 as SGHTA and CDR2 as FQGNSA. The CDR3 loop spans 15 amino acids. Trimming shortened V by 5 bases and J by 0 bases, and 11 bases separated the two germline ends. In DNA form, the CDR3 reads TGTGCCAGCAGCCGGGAGTCGGCCTCCTACAATGAGCAGTTCTTC. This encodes CASSRESASYNEQFF. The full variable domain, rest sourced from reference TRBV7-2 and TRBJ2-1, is GAGVSQSPSNKVTEKGKDVELRCDPISGHTALYWYRQSLGQGLEFLIYFQGNSAPDKSGLPSDRFSAERTGGSVSTLTIQRTQQEDSAVYLCASSRESASYNEQFFGPGTRLTVL.

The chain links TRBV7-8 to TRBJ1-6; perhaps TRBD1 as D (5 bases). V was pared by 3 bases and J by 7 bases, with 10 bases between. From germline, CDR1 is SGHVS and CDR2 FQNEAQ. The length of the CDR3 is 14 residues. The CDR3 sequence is CASSFRQLNSPLHF. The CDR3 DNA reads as TGTGCCAGCAGCTTTCGACAGTTAAATTCACCCCTCCACTTT.

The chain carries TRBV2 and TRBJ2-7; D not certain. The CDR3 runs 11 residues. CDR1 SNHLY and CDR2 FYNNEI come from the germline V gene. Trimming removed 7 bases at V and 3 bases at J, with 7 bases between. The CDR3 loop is CASTGLYEQYF. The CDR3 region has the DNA TGTGCCAGCACGGGCCTCTACGAGCAGTACTTC.

The CDR3 nucleotides are TGTGCCAGCAGCTTAGAGGTTACAGGGACTGAAGCTTTCTTT. Encoded protein: CASSLEVTGTEAFF. The rearrangement uses TRBV11-2 and TRBJ1-1; D may be TRBD1 (6 bases). V was shortened by 0 bases and J by 5 bases, with 10 bases between the two germline ends. CDR3 length: 14 amino acids. Germline V gene lookup returns CDR1 SGHAT and CDR2 FQNNGV.

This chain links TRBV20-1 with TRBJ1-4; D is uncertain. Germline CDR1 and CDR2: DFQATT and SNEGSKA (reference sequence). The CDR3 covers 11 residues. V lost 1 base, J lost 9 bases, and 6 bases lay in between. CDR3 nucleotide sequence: TGCAGTGCTAGAGGGGATCAAAAACTGTTTTTT. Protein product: CSARGDQKLFF.

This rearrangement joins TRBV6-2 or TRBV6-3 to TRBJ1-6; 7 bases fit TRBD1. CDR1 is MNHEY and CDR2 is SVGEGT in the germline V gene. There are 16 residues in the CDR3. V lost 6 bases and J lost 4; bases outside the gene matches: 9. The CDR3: CASSRTWTGYNSPLHF. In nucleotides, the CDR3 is TGTGCCAGCAGCCGGACATGGACAGGTTATAATTCACCCCTCCACTTT.

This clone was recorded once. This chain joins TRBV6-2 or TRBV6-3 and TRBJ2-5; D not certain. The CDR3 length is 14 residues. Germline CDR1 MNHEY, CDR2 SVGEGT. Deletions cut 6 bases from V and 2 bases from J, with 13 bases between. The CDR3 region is CASSYGTAQETQYF. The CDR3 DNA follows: TGTGCCAGCAGCTATGGCACCGCACAAGAGACCCAGTACTTC.

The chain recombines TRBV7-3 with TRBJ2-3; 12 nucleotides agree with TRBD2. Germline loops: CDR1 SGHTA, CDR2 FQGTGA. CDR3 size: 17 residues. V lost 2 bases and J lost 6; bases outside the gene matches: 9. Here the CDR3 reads CASSLFPSGREVDTQYF. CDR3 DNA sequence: TGTGCCAGCAGCTTATTTCCTAGCGGGAGGGAAGTGGATACGCAGTATTTT. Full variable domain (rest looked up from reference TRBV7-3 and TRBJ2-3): GAGVSQTPSNKVTEKGKYVELRCDPISGHTALYWYRQSLGQGPEFLIYFQGTGAADDSGLPNDRFFAVRPEGSVSTLKIQRTERGDSAVYLCASSLFPSGREVDTQYFGPGTRLTVL.

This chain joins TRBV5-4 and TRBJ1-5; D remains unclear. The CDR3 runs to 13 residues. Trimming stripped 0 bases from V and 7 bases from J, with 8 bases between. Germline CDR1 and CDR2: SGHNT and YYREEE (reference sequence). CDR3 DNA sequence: TGTGCCAGCAGCTTGGGGCCGGGCCAGCCCCAGCATTTT. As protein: CASSLGPGQPQHF. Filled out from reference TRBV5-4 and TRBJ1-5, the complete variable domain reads ETGVTQSPTHLIKTRGQQVTLRCSSQSGHNTVSWYQQALGQGPQFIFQYYREEENGRGNFPPRFSGLQFPNYSSELNVNALELDDSALYLCASSLGPGQPQHFGDGTRLSIL.

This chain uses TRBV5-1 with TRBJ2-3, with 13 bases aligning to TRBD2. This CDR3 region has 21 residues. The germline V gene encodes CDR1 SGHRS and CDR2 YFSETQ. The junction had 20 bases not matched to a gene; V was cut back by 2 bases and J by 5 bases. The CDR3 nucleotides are TGCGCCAGCAGCTTTTTCCCGGGACAGGGTACTAGCGGGAGGGCCGGAGATACGCAGTATTTT. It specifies CASSFFPGQGTSGRAGDTQYF.

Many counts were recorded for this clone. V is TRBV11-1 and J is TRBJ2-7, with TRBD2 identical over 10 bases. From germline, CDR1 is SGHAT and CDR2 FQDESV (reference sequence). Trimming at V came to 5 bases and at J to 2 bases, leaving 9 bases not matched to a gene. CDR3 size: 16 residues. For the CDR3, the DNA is TGTGCCAGCAGCCATAGGACTAGCGGTTTTACCTACGAGCAGTACTTC. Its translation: CASSHRTSGFTYEQYF.

The CDR3 coding sequence is TGTGCCAGCAGTCCCGGACTAGCCCCAGCAGATACGCAGTATTTT. Protein product: CASSPGLAPADTQYF. The chain is built from TRBV6-5 and TRBJ2-3; 8 positions match TRBD2. The CDR3 is 15 residues long. Germline values: CDR1 MNHEY, CDR2 SVGAGI. V trimming: 5 bases; J trimming: 4 bases; junction bases outside the gene matches: 8.

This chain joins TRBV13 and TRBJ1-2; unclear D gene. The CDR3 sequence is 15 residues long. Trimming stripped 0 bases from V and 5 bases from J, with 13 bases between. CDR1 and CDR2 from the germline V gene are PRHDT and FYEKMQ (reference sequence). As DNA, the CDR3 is TGTGCCAGCAGCTTAGGCCTATTTACCGCGTATGGCTACACCTTC. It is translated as CASSLGLFTAYGYTF.